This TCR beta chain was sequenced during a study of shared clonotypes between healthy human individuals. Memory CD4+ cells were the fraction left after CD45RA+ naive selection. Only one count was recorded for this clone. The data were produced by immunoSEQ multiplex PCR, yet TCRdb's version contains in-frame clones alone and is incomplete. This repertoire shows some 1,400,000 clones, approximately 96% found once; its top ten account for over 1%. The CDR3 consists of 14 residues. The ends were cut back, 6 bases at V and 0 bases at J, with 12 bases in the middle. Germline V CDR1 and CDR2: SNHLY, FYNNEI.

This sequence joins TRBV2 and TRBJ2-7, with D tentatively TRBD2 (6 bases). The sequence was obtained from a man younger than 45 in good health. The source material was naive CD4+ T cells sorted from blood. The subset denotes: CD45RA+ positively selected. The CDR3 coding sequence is TGTGCCAGCAGGGATCGGGACTTCTCCTACGAGCAGTACTTC. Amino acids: CASRDRDFSYEQYF.